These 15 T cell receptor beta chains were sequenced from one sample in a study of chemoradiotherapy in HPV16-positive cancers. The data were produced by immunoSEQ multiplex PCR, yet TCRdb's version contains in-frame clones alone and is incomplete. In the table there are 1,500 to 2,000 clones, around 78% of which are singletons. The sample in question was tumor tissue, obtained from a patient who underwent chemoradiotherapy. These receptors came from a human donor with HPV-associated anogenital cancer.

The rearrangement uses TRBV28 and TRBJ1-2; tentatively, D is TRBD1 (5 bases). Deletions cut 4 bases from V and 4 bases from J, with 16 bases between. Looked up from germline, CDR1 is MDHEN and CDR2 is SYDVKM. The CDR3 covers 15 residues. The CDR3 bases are TGTGCCAGCAGTTCATGGGCGGGGCAGGCCTATGGCTACACCTTC. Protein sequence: CASSSWAGQAYGYTF.

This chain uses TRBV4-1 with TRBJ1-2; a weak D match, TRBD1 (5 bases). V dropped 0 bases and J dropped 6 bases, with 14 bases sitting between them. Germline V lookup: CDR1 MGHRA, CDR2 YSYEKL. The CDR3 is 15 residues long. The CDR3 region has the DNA TGCGCCAGCAGCCAAGACCGACTGGGGCGGGATGGCTACACCTTC. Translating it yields CASSQDRLGRDGYTF.

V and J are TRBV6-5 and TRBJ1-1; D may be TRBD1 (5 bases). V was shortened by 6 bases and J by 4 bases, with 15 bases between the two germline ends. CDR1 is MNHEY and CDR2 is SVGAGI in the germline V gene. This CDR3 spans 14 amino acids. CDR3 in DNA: TGTGCCAGCAGGCGAGAGGGGCTGGGCACTGAAGCTTTCTTT. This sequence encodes CASRREGLGTEAFF.

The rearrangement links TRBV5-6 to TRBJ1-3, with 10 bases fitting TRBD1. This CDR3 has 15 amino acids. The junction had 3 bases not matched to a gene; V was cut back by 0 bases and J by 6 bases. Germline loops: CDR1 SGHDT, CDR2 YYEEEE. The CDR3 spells CASSLAGQGLNTIYF. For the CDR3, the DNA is TGTGCCAGCAGCTTGGCGGGACAGGGGTTAAACACCATATATTTT.

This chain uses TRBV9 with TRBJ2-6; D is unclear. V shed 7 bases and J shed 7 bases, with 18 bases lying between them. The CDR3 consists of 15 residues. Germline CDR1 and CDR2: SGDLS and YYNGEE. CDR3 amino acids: CASGVGPPVANVLTF. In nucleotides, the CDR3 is TGTGCCAGCGGGGTTGGGCCCCCGGTAGCCAACGTCCTGACTTTC.

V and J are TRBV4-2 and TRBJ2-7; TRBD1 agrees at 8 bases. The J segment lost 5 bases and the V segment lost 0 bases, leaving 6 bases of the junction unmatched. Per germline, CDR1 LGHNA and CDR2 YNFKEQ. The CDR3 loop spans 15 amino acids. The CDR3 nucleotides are TGTGCCAGCAGCCAAGAGCGGACAGGGCGACACGAGCAGTACTTC. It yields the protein CASSQERTGRHEQYF.

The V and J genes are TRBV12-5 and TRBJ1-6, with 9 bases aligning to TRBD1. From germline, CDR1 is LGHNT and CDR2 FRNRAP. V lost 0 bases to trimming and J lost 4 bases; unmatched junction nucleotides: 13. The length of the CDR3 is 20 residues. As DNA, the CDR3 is TGTGCTAGTGGTTTGGTAGTGGGGGGGGGACAGGGTAATTATAATTCACCCCTCCACTTT. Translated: CASGLVVGGGQGNYNSPLHF.

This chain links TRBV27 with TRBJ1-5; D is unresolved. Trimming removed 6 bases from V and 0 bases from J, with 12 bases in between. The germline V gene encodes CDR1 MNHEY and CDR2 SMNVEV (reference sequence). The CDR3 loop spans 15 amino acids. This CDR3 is CASSLTKNSNQPQHF. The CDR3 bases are TGTGCCAGCAGCCTGACTAAGAATAGCAATCAGCCCCAGCATTTT.

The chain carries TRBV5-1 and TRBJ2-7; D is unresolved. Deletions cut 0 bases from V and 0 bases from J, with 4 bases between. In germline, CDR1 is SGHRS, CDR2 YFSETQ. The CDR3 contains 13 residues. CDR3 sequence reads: CASSLGSSYEQYF. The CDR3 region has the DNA TGCGCCAGCAGCTTGGGGAGCTCCTACGAGCAGTACTTC.

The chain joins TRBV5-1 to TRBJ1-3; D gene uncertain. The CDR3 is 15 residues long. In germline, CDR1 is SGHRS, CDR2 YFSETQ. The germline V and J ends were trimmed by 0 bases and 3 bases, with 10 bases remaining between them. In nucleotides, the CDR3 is TGCGCCAGCAGCTTGGTAGCAGTGGATGGAAACACCATATATTTT. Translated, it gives CASSLVAVDGNTIYF.

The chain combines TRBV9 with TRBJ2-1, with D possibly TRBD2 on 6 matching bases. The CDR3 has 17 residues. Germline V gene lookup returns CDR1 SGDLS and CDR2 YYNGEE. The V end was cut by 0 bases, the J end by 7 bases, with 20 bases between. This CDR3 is CASSVERRGINRNEQFF. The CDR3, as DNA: TGTGCCAGCAGCGTAGAAAGACGGGGGATTAACAGAAATGAGCAGTTCTTC.

The CDR3, as DNA: TGTGCCAGCAGTCCTCGACAGGGGGGGATAAGCGCTGGAAACACCATATATTTT. This translates into CASSPRQGGISAGNTIYF. V usage is TRBV27 and J usage is TRBJ1-3, with 9 bases lining up with TRBD1. After removal of 5 bases from V and 2 bases from J, the junction contained 13 bases not matched to a gene. The CDR3 totals 18 residues. Germline CDR1 is MNHEY and CDR2 is SMNVEV (reference sequence).

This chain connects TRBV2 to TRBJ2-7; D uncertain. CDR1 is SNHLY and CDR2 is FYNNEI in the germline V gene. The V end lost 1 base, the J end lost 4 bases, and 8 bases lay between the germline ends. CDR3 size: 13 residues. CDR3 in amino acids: CASSEGGAYEQYF. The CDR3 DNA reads TGTGCCAGCAGTGAAGGAGGAGCTTACGAGCAGTACTTC. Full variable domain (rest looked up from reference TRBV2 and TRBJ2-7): EPEVTQTPSHQVTQMGQEVILRCVPISNHLYFYWYRQILGQKVEFLVSFYNNEISEKSEIFDDQFSVERPDGSNFTLKIRSTKLEDSAMYFCASSEGGAYEQYFGPGTRLTVT.

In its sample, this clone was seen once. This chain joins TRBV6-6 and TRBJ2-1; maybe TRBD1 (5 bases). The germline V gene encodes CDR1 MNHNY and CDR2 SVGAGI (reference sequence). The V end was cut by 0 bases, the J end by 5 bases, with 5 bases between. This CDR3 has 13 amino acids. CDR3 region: CASSYSTDNEQFF. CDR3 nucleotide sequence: TGTGCCAGCAGTTACTCGACAGACAATGAGCAGTTCTTC.

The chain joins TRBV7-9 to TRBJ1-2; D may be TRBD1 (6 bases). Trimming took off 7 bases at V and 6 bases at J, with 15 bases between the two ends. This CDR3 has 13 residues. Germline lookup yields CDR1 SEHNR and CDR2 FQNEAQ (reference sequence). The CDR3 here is CASTLGGQDGYTF. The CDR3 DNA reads TGTGCCAGCACCCTGGGGGGGCAGGATGGCTACACCTTC.